Presented here are 7 T cell receptor beta chains from one specimen sequenced in a study of beta chain features in type 1 diabetes. Investigators reverse transcribed all isolated RNA, so they sequenced expressed TCRB transcripts. The table came from immunoSEQ multiplex PCR; TCRdb's copy has only in-frame clones and leaves some out. The sample consists of 200,000 to 250,000 clones, 9.6% of them appearing once. The sequenced sample was naive CD4+ T cells from blood. The receptors were sampled from a woman aged 18-35 years in good health.

J is TRBJ2-7 and V is TRBV30, with D possibly matching TRBD1 (5 bases). The CDR3 totals 13 residues. The germline V gene encodes CDR1 GTSNPN and CDR2 SVGIG (reference sequence). Trimming shortened V by 0 bases and J by 9 bases, and 15 bases separated the two germline ends. CDR3 coding DNA: TGTGCCTGGAGTGTAAAGGGGCCAGTTAGGCAGTACTTC. Translated, it gives CAWSVKGPVRQYF. Drawing the rest from reference TRBV30 and TRBJ2-7, the complete variable domain is SQTIHQWPATLVQPVGSPLSLECTVEGTSNPNLYWYRQAAGRGLQLLFYSVGIGQISSEVPQNLSASRPQDRQFILSSKKLLLSDSGFYLCAWSVKGPVRQYFGPGTRLTVT.

The rearrangement joins TRBV28 to TRBJ1-4; no clear D. The CDR3 loop spans 14 amino acids. CDR1 and CDR2 from the germline V gene are MDHEN and SYDVKM. The V end was cut by 10 bases, the J end by 0 bases, with 12 bases between. CDR3 protein: CATKEGATNEKLFF. In nucleotides, the CDR3 is TGTGCCACGAAAGAGGGAGCAACTAATGAAAAACTGTTTTTT.

This clone came up a few times. V usage is TRBV30 and J usage is TRBJ1-6; possibly TRBD1 for D (6 bases). CDR1 GTSNPN and CDR2 SVGIG come from the germline V gene (reference sequence). The CDR3 totals 16 residues. V lost 2 bases, J lost 7 bases, and 18 bases lay in between. CDR3: CAWSLKRTDGNSPLHF. In DNA form, the CDR3 reads TGTGCCTGGAGTCTCAAACGGACAGATGGAAATTCACCCCTCCACTTT.

The sample holds a few counts of this clone. The genes are TRBV14 and TRBJ2-5, with TRBD2 identical over 13 bases. Trimming took 9 bases from V and 3 from J; bases not matched to a gene: 13. The CDR3 spans 17 residues. Germline lookup yields CDR1 SGHDN and CDR2 FVKESK. CDR3 residues: CARLRPGTSGDEETQYF. CDR3 in DNA: TGTGCCAGACTTCGACCCGGGACTAGCGGGGACGAAGAGACCCAGTACTTC.

This clone has a handful of counts. The J gene is TRBJ1-1, the V gene TRBV10-3; TRBD1 aligns across 9 bases. The germline V gene encodes CDR1 ENHRY and CDR2 SYGVKD. The ends lost 6 bases at V and 5 bases at J; junction bases unmatched: 7. The CDR3 runs to 14 residues. The DNA of the CDR3 is TGTGCCATCAGGAGGAAGACAGGGGGAACTGAAGCTTTCTTT. Its translation: CAIRRKTGGTEAFF.

This clone was counted at least ten times. This chain links TRBV11-2 with TRBJ2-1, with TRBD2 matching 8 bases. V dropped 4 bases and J dropped 9; count of bases not matched to a gene: 11. Germline loops: CDR1 SGHAT, CDR2 FQNNGV. This CDR3 is 15 amino acids long. In nucleotides, the CDR3 is TGTGCCAGCAGCTCCCCCCGTAGCGGGATGGGTGAGCAGTTCTTC. This gives the protein CASSSPRSGMGEQFF.

This sequence joins TRBV7-9 and TRBJ1-2; 10 positions agree with TRBD1. The trim removed 4 bases at V and 7 bases at J, leaving 3 bases unmatched. The germline V gene has CDR1 SEHNR and CDR2 FQNEAQ (reference sequence). The CDR3 consists of 13 residues. For the CDR3, the DNA is TGTGCCAGCAGCTCGACAGGGGGCGGTGGCTACACCTTC. It specifies CASSSTGGGGYTF.